The rows below give T cell receptor beta chains drawn from one sample of a study of T-cell reconstitution after alpha-beta-depleted transplantation in children. TCRdb reprocessed the PCR reads via MiXCR and lists one record per CDR3 protein. The table includes around 370,000 distinct CDR3 sequences, about 17% detected once. Sequenced material: PBMCs, mostly from graft donor cells, taken 360 days after TCRalphabeta/CD19-depleted stem cell transplant. These receptors were collected from a male patient between 2 and 10 years old who had a stem cell transplant for acute lymphoblastic leukemia, so the T cells may come from the graft donor. Each CDR3 is given with its conserved first and last residue. D genes are given only for firm matches. The size field is filled for only some rows; it gives once, few, many or a size class.

j_gene: TRBJ1-3; abundance: few; d_gene: NA; v_gene: TRBV11-1; CDR3nt: TGTGCCAGCAGCGTCCCCTTCCCTAAGGGGCACCCTGGAAACACCATATATTTT; CDR3aa: CASSVPFPKGHPGNTIYF
j_gene: TRBJ2-6; abundance: few; d_gene: NA; v_gene: TRBV7-8; CDR3nt: TGTGCCAGCAGCTTAGCCGGGGGGCTAGGCTCTGGGGCCAACGTCCTGACTTTC; CDR3aa: CASSLAGGLGSGANVLTF
j_gene: TRBJ2-3; abundance: NA; d_gene: TRBD2; v_gene: TRBV28; CDR3nt: TGTGCCAGCAGTCAGCGACTAGCGGGGGCCACAGATACGCAGTATTTT; CDR3aa: CASSQRLAGATDTQYF
j_gene: TRBJ2-1; abundance: few; d_gene: TRBD2; v_gene: TRBV30; CDR3nt: TGTGCTGGTACCGGGACTAGACGCTACAATGAGCAGTTCTTC; CDR3aa: CAGTGTRRYNEQFF
j_gene: TRBJ2-7; abundance: NA; d_gene: TRBD1; v_gene: TRBV6-1; CDR3nt: TGTGCCAGCAGTGAAGCGGAGACAGGGGGCGACGAGCAGTACTTC; CDR3aa: CASSEAETGGDEQYF
j_gene: TRBJ2-2; abundance: NA; d_gene: NA; v_gene: TRBV13; CDR3nt: TGTGCCAGCAGCTTAGGGGGTGCCACCGGGGAGCTGTTTTTT; CDR3aa: CASSLGGATGELFF
j_gene: TRBJ2-3; abundance: many; d_gene: NA; v_gene: TRBV12-3/TRBV12-4; CDR3nt: NA; CDR3aa: CASSTSGHGTDTQYF
j_gene: TRBJ2-5; abundance: many; d_gene: TRBD1; v_gene: TRBV20-1; CDR3nt: TGCAGTGCTAGAGATGAGGACAGGGCTCAAGAGACCCAGTACTTC; CDR3aa: CSARDEDRAQETQYF
j_gene: TRBJ2-3; abundance: many; d_gene: NA; v_gene: TRBV12-3/TRBV12-4; CDR3nt: TGTGCCAGCAGTTTTCTAGCTAGGGGAGATACGCAGTATTTT; CDR3aa: CASSFLARGDTQYF
j_gene: TRBJ2-4; abundance: NA; d_gene: NA; v_gene: TRBV30; CDR3nt: TGTGCCTGGAGTGTAGGGGACTCCAAAAACATTCAGTACTTC; CDR3aa: CAWSVGDSKNIQYF
j_gene: TRBJ2-2; abundance: NA; d_gene: NA; v_gene: TRBV9; CDR3nt: TGTGCCAGCAGCGTAGACGGAAGTGGGGAGCTGTTTTTT; CDR3aa: CASSVDGSGELFF
j_gene: TRBJ1-4; abundance: few; d_gene: TRBD1; v_gene: TRBV20-1; CDR3nt: TGCAGTGCTAGAGGGGACAGCCGGGAAAAACTGTTTTTT; CDR3aa: CSARGDSREKLFF
j_gene: TRBJ2-6; abundance: few; d_gene: NA; v_gene: TRBV6-2/TRBV6-3; CDR3nt: TGTGCCAGCAGTTCGGTAGACTCTGGGGCCAACGTCCTGACTTTC; CDR3aa: CASSSVDSGANVLTF
j_gene: TRBJ2-5; abundance: NA; d_gene: NA; v_gene: TRBV20-1; CDR3nt: TGCAGTGCTAGAGATCGAGGATGGGGGCGTAAAAAGACCCAGTACTTC; CDR3aa: CSARDRGWGRKKTQYF
j_gene: TRBJ1-5; abundance: few; d_gene: NA; v_gene: TRBV12-3/TRBV12-4; CDR3nt: TGTGCCAGCAGCTCACCCAGGAATCAGCCCCAGCATTTT; CDR3aa: CASSSPRNQPQHF
j_gene: TRBJ2-3; abundance: few; d_gene: TRBD1; v_gene: TRBV10-2; CDR3nt: TGCGCCAGCAGAAAGACAGGGGAGGGCACAGATACGCAGTATTTT; CDR3aa: CASRKTGEGTDTQYF
j_gene: TRBJ1-1; abundance: few; d_gene: NA; v_gene: TRBV6-1; CDR3nt: TGTGCCAGCAGCATAGGGTTTTCGTGGATCATGAACACTGAAGCTTTCTTT; CDR3aa: CASSIGFSWIMNTEAFF
j_gene: TRBJ2-3; abundance: few; d_gene: NA; v_gene: TRBV10-3; CDR3nt: TGTGCCATCAGTGAGTCGAGGGGGTCAGATACGCAGTATTTT; CDR3aa: CAISESRGSDTQYF
j_gene: TRBJ1-6; abundance: NA; d_gene: NA; v_gene: TRBV6-5; CDR3nt: TGTGCCAGCAGTACTCTTCCGGGACAAACTTTTAATTCACCCCTCCACTTT; CDR3aa: CASSTLPGQTFNSPLHF
j_gene: TRBJ2-1; abundance: many; d_gene: TRBD2; v_gene: TRBV7-6; CDR3nt: TGTGCCAGCAGCCCCACTAGCGGGAGAGCACCCTCCTCCTACAATGAGCAGTTCTTC; CDR3aa: CASSPTSGRAPSSYNEQFF
j_gene: TRBJ2-1; abundance: few; d_gene: NA; v_gene: TRBV5-1; CDR3nt: TGCGCCAGCAGGGCCAGCGGCCAATCCTACAATGAGCAGTTCTTC; CDR3aa: CASRASGQSYNEQFF
j_gene: TRBJ2-4; abundance: few; d_gene: NA; v_gene: TRBV4-3; CDR3nt: TGCGCCAGCAGCCATTGTCCCGGGACATGGATAAACATTCAGTACTTC; CDR3aa: CASSHCPGTWINIQYF
j_gene: TRBJ2-1; abundance: few; d_gene: TRBD2; v_gene: TRBV18; CDR3nt: TGTGCCAGCTCACCACCGCATCCGGGACTAGGAGTTAATGAGCAGTTCTTC; CDR3aa: CASSPPHPGLGVNEQFF
j_gene: TRBJ2-1; abundance: NA; d_gene: TRBD1; v_gene: TRBV9; CDR3nt: TGTGCCAGCAGCTCGACAGGGCATAGTGAGCAGTTCTTC; CDR3aa: CASSSTGHSEQFF
j_gene: TRBJ2-3; abundance: few; d_gene: NA; v_gene: TRBV12-3/TRBV12-4; CDR3nt: TGTGCCAGCAGTTTCGGTCTGCTGGTAGATACGCAGTATTTT; CDR3aa: CASSFGLLVDTQYF
j_gene: TRBJ1-4; abundance: NA; d_gene: NA; v_gene: TRBV5-5; CDR3nt: TGTGCCAGCAGCTTAGTCGGGGTTGCTGAAAAACTGTTTTTT; CDR3aa: CASSLVGVAEKLFF
j_gene: TRBJ2-1; abundance: NA; d_gene: NA; v_gene: TRBV28; CDR3nt: TGTGCCAGCAGTTTAACGGGACGGATGAGCTCCTACAATGAGCAGTTCTTC; CDR3aa: CASSLTGRMSSYNEQFF
j_gene: TRBJ2-3; abundance: few; d_gene: TRBD2; v_gene: TRBV6-1; CDR3nt: TGTGCCAGCAGACCACCGGGACTAGCAGCAGATACGCAGTATTTT; CDR3aa: CASRPPGLAADTQYF
j_gene: TRBJ2-7; abundance: few; d_gene: NA; v_gene: TRBV28; CDR3nt: TGTGCCAGCAGTGAGGGCGGGCGATTGAACTACGAGCAGTACTTC; CDR3aa: CASSEGGRLNYEQYF
j_gene: TRBJ2-7; abundance: NA; d_gene: TRBD1; v_gene: TRBV28; CDR3nt: TGTGCCAGCAGTTTACTGCCGGGACAGGGGTCCAGGGAGCAGTACTTC; CDR3aa: CASSLLPGQGSREQYF
j_gene: TRBJ1-6; abundance: NA; d_gene: NA; v_gene: TRBV5-1; CDR3nt: TGCGCCAGCAGCTTTCATTTGCTCGATAATTCACCCCTCCACTTT; CDR3aa: CASSFHLLDNSPLHF
j_gene: TRBJ2-1; abundance: NA; d_gene: NA; v_gene: TRBV12-3/TRBV12-4; CDR3nt: TGTGCCAGCAGAATCACAGGGAACAATGAGCAGTTCTTC; CDR3aa: CASRITGNNEQFF
j_gene: TRBJ2-2; abundance: NA; d_gene: NA; v_gene: TRBV27; CDR3nt: TGTGCCAGCAGTCCTCCGGTTTTACTCACCGGGGAGCTGTTTTTT; CDR3aa: CASSPPVLLTGELFF